This T cell receptor beta chain was sequenced in a study of blood T cell repertoires in COVID-19. Germline V gene data show CDR1 as SNHLY and CDR2 as FYNNEI. The V end lost 1 base, the J end lost 7 bases, and 6 bases lay between the germline ends. The length of the CDR3 is 12 residues. Some clones are missing from TCRdb's copy, which holds only in-frame ones; the method was immunoSEQ multiplex PCR. The table has 100,000 to 120,000 clones, over 70% seen once. The sequence was obtained from a man aged 45-65 years with acute or convalescent COVID-19. The chain has TRBV2 and TRBJ2-3; D perhaps matches TRBD2 (5 bases). Sequenced sample: peripheral blood. The CDR3 DNA is TGTGCCAGCAGTGAAGGAGGGAATACGCAGTATTTT. It encodes CASSEGGNTQYF.